These 15 T cell receptor beta chains were all obtained from the same sample, sequenced in a study of blood T cell repertoires in COVID-19. The repertoire was sequenced with immunoSEQ multiplex PCR; TCRdb's copy has only in-frame clones and lacks some. The repertoire has over 85,000 clones, approximately 78% of them found once; the top ten carry about 9.3%. Sequencing input: peripheral blood. The receptor set was obtained from a man in his 60s with active or convalescent COVID-19.

The chain couples TRBV7-6 to TRBJ1-1; D is unresolved. This CDR3 has 15 amino acids. Trimming cost V 6 bases and J 11 bases, with 25 bases left between them. CDR1 and CDR2 (germline): SGHVS, FNYEAQ. The CDR3 spells CASRPESGVPGEAFF. CDR3 DNA sequence: TGTGCCAGCAGACCGGAAAGTGGGGTTCCCGGGGAGGCTTTCTTT.

The V call is TRBV6-5, the J call TRBJ2-7; 11 bases map to TRBD2. The CDR3 contains 13 residues. J lost 4 bases, V lost 8 bases, and 4 bases had no gene match. Germline V CDR1 and CDR2: MNHEY, SVGAGI. Here the CDR3 reads CASSLAGDYEQYF. The CDR3 DNA follows: TGTGCCAGCTCACTAGCGGGAGATTACGAGCAGTACTTC.

The V call is TRBV28, the J call TRBJ1-4; 10 nucleotides line up with TRBD1. Germline V gives CDR1 MDHEN, CDR2 SYDVKM. The CDR3 sequence is 16 residues long. V shed 6 bases and J 5 bases; nucleotides not matched to a gene: 9. This CDR3 is CASSKIPGQGNEKLFF. Here the CDR3 DNA reads TGTGCCAGCAGCAAAATACCGGGACAGGGGAATGAAAAACTGTTTTTT.

The genes are TRBV6-6 and TRBJ1-3; TRBD1 is a possible D gene (5 bases). This CDR3 spans 14 amino acids. V dropped 5 bases and J dropped 0 bases, with 8 bases sitting between them. Germline V gives CDR1 MNHNY, CDR2 SVGAGI (reference sequence). For the CDR3, the DNA is TGTGCCAGCAGTCACAGGAGCTCTGGAAACACCATATATTTT. Its translation: CASSHRSSGNTIYF.

The J gene is TRBJ2-4, the V gene TRBV3-1 (or the pseudogene TRBV3-2), with a tentative D call TRBD2 (6 bases). Germline V gene sequence: CDR1 LGHDT, CDR2 YNNKEL (reference sequence). This CDR3 contains 13 residues. Trimming pared 5 bases from V and 10 bases from J, leaving 15 bases between. The DNA for the CDR3 is TGTGCCAGCAGCGTGGGCCTTCGGGGGATTCAGTACTTC. As protein: CASSVGLRGIQYF.

The chain uses TRBV3-1 (or the pseudogene TRBV3-2) and TRBJ2-7; D ambiguous. The germline V gene encodes CDR1 LGHDT and CDR2 YNNKEL (reference sequence). The CDR3 has 12 residues. V lost 5 bases to trimming and J lost 5 bases, with 10 bases between them. The CDR3: CASSFLLNEQYF. CDR3 nucleotides: TGTGCCAGCAGCTTCCTATTGAACGAGCAGTACTTC.

The rearrangement joins TRBV11-2 to TRBJ2-1; maybe TRBD1 (6 bases). The V end lost 5 bases, the J end lost 0 bases, and 17 bases lay between the germline ends. The CDR3 runs to 17 residues. CDR1 and CDR2 (germline): SGHAT, FQNNGV. The CDR3 reads CASSPGLGGSSYNEQFF. The DNA for the CDR3 is TGTGCCAGCAGCCCCGGGTTAGGGGGAAGCTCCTACAATGAGCAGTTCTTC.

The V gene is TRBV29-1, the J gene TRBJ1-2; D is unresolved. The germline gives CDR1 SQVTM, CDR2 ANQGSEA. The V gene lost 3 bases and the J gene lost 2 bases, with 7 bases spanning the gap. The CDR3 runs to 12 residues. CDR3 coding DNA: TGCAGCGTTGATGATCGGAACTATGGCTACACCTTC. Its protein is CSVDDRNYGYTF.

This chain uses TRBV4-3 with TRBJ2-1; tentatively, D is TRBD2 (5 bases). Germline CDR1 is LGHNA and CDR2 is YSLEER. Trimming took 0 bases from V and 0 from J, leaving 9 bases between them. The CDR3 is 16 amino acids. The CDR3 nucleotides read TGCGCCAGCAGCCAAGATGGTAGCGCCTCCTACAATGAGCAGTTCTTC. Translated, it gives CASSQDGSASYNEQFF.

This clone was recorded a few times. The rearrangement uses TRBV7-2 and TRBJ2-5; D gene unclear. CDR1 and CDR2 from the germline V gene are SGHTA and FQGNSA. The CDR3 has 12 amino acids. Trimming cost V 4 bases and J 4 bases, with 7 bases left between them. The CDR3 nucleotides read TGTGCCAGCAGCTCCCTTTTAGAGACCCAGTACTTC. This sequence encodes CASSSLLETQYF.

J is TRBJ1-5 and V is TRBV2, with 9 bases identical to TRBD1. Germline CDR1 and CDR2: SNHLY and FYNNEI. The CDR3 contains 15 residues. The V and J ends lost 4 bases and 7 bases, in that order; junction bases with no gene match: 8. This chain's CDR3 is CASSVLQGAGQPQHF. CDR3 sequence (DNA): TGTGCCAGCAGTGTATTACAGGGGGCGGGACAGCCCCAGCATTTT.

This clone was seen more than once but under ten times. The V call is TRBV4-1, the J call TRBJ1-2; D call uncertain. Between the trimmed V and J ends, which lost 0 bases and 4 bases, there was a span of 9 bases. The CDR3 runs 14 residues. CDR1 MGHRA and CDR2 YSYEKL come from the germline V gene. The CDR3 DNA is TGCGCCAGCAGCCAAGATCCGGCAGGCTATGGCTACACCTTC. Its protein is CASSQDPAGYGYTF.

The sample holds a few counts of this clone. V and J are TRBV30 and TRBJ1-4, with a possible D match to TRBD1 (5 bases). The CDR3 covers 13 residues. Germline V lookup: CDR1 GTSNPN, CDR2 SVGIG (reference sequence). The V gene lost 5 bases and the J gene lost 0 bases, with 7 bases spanning the gap. CDR3 coding DNA: TGTGCCTGGTACAGGCCAACTAATGAAAAACTGTTTTTT. Translation: CAWYRPTNEKLFF.

This chain joins TRBV5-4 and TRBJ2-1; TRBD2 matches at 10 bases. Per the germline V gene, CDR1 is SGHNT and CDR2 is YYREEE (reference sequence). With 4 bases clipped from V and 7 bases from J, the junction kept 8 bases outside the gene matches. CDR3 length: 15 residues. The CDR3 DNA sequence: TGTGCCAGCAGCACCGCCGGGACTAGCGCGAATGAGCAGTTCTTC. Protein sequence: CASSTAGTSANEQFF. The variable domain in full, with the rest retrieved from reference TRBV5-4 and TRBJ2-1, is ETGVTQSPTHLIKTRGQQVTLRCSSQSGHNTVSWYQQALGQGPQFIFQYYREEENGRGNFPPRFSGLQFPNYSSELNVNALELDDSALYLCASSTAGTSANEQFFGPGTRLTVL.

The CDR3 loop reads CASSFLQDYGYTF. The CDR3 region has the DNA TGCGCCAGCAGCTTTCTCCAGGACTATGGCTACACCTTC. This chain uses TRBV5-1 with TRBJ1-2; D is ambiguous. The length of the CDR3 is 13 residues. V lost 2 bases and J lost 3, with 8 bases in between. CDR1 and CDR2 from the germline V gene are SGHRS and YFSETQ.